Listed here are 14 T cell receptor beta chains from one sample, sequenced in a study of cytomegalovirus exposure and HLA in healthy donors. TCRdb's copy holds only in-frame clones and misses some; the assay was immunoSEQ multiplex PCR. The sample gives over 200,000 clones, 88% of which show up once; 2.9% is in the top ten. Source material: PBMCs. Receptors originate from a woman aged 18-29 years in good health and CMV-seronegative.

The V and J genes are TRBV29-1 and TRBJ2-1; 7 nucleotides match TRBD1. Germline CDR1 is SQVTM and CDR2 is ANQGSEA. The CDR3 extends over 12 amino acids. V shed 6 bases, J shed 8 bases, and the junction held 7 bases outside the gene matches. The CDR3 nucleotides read TGCAGCGTAAGGACAGGCGGGCATGAGCAGTTCTTC. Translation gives CSVRTGGHEQFF.

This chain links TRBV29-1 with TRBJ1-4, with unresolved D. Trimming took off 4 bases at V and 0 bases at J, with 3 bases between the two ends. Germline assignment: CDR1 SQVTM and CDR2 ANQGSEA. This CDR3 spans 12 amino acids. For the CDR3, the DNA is TGCAGCGTTGTCGCAACTAATGAAAAACTGTTTTTT. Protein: CSVVATNEKLFF.

CDR3 protein: CASSQDRSGVAAFF. The CDR3 coding sequence is TGCGCCAGCAGCCAAGATCGGTCAGGGGTTGCAGCTTTCTTT. The chain links TRBV4-1 to TRBJ1-1; a weak D match, TRBD1 (6 bases). The length of the CDR3 is 14 residues. In germline, CDR1 is MGHRA, CDR2 YSYEKL. V gave up 0 bases and J gave up 10 bases, with 15 bases separating them.

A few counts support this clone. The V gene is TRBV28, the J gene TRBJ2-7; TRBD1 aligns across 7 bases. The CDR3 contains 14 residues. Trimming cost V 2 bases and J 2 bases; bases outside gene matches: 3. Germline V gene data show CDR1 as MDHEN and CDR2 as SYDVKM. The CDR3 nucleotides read TGTGCCAGCAGTTTAAGAGGGGGCGCCTACGAGCAGTACTTC. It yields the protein CASSLRGGAYEQYF.

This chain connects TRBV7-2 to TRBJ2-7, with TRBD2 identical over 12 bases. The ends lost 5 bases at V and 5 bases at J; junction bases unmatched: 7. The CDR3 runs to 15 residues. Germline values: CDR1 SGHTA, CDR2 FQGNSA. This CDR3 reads CASSVLAGGLDEQYF. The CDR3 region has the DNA TGTGCCAGCAGCGTGCTAGCGGGAGGGCTCGACGAGCAGTACTTC.

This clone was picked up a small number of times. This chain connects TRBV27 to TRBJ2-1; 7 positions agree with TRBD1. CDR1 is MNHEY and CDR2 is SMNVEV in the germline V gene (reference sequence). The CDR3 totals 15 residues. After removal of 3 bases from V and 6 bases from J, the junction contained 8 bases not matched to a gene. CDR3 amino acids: CASSLTGYKSNEQFF. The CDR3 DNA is TGTGCCAGCAGTTTGACAGGGTATAAGAGCAATGAGCAGTTCTTC.

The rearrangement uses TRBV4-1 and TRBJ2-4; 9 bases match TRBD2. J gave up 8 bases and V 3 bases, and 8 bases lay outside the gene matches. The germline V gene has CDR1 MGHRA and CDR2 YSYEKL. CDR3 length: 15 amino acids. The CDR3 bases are TGCGCCAGCAGCCAGACTAGCGGACCGGGGGACATTCAGTACTTC. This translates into CASSQTSGPGDIQYF.

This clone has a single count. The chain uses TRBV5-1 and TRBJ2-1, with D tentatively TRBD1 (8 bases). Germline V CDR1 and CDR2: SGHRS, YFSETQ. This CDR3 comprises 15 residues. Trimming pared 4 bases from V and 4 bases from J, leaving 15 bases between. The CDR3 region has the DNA TGCGCCAGCAGCCCGACAGGGGAGGGTTACAATGAGCAGTTCTTC. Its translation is CASSPTGEGYNEQFF.

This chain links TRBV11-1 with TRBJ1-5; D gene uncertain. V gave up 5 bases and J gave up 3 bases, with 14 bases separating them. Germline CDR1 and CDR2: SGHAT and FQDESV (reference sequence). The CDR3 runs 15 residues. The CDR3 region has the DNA TGTGCCAGCAGCCCGAGTGGGCAGTTCAATCAGCCCCAGCATTTT. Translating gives CASSPSGQFNQPQHF.

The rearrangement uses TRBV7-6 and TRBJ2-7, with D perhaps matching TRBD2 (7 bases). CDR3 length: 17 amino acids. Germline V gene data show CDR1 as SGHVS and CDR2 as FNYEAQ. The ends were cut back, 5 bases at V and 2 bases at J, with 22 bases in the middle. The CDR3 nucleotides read TGTGCCAGCAGCCCGCGGAGGGGGGGTGCGTTTACCTACGAGCAGTACTTC. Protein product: CASSPRRGGAFTYEQYF.

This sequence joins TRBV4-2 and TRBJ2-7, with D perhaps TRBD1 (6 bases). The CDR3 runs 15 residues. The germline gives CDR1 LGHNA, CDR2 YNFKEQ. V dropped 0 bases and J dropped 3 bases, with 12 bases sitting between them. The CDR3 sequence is CASSQEGQGNYEQYF. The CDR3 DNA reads TGTGCCAGCAGCCAAGAAGGGCAGGGGAACTACGAGCAGTACTTC.

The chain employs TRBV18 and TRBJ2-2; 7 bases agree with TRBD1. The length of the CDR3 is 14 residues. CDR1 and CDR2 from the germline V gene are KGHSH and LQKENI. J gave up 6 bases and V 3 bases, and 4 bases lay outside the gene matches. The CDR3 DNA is TGTGCCAGCTCACCTTCAACAGGGGCCGGGGAGCTGTTTTTT. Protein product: CASSPSTGAGELFF.

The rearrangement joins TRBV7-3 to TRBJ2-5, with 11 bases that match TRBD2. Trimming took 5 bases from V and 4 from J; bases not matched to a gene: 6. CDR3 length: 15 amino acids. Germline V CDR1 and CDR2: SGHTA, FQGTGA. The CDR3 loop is CASSPEGTSGETQYF. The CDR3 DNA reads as TGTGCCAGCAGCCCCGAAGGGACTAGCGGAGAGACCCAGTACTTC. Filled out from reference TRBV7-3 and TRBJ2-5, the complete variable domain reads GAGVSQTPSNKVTEKGKYVELRCDPISGHTALYWYRQSLGQGPEFLIYFQGTGAADDSGLPNDRFFAVRPEGSVSTLKIQRTERGDSAVYLCASSPEGTSGETQYFGPGTRLLVL.

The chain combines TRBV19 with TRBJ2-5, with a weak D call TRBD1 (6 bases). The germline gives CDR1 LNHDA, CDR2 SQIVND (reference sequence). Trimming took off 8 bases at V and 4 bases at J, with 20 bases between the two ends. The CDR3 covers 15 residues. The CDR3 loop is CASGGFTGLAETQYF. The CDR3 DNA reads TGTGCCAGTGGAGGCTTTACAGGGCTGGCAGAGACCCAGTACTTC. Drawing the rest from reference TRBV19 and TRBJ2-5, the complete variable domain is DGGITQSPKYLFRKEGQNVTLSCEQNLNHDAMYWYRQDPGQGLRLIYYSQIVNDFQKGDIAEGYSVSREKKESFPLTVTSAQKNPTAFYLCASGGFTGLAETQYFGPGTRLLVL.